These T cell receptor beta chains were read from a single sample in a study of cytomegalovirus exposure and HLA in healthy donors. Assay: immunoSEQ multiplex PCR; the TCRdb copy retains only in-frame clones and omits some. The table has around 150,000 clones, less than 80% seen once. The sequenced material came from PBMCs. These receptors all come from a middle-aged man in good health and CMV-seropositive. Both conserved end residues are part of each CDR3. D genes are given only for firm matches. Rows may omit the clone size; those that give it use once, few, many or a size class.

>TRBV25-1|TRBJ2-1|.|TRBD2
CASSGLAGPYNEQFF
TGTGCCAGCAGTGGGCTAGCGGGCCCCTACAATGAGCAGTTCTTC
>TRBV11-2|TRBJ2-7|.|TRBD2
CASSLGGTSGSSYEQYF
TGTGCCAGCAGTCTAGGAGGGACTAGCGGGAGCTCCTACGAGCAGTACTTC
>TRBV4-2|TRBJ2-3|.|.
CASSQEPRRTQYF
TGTGCCAGCAGCCAAGAGCCCCGGAGAACGCAGTATTTT
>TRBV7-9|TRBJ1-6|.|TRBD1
CASSLRWDSHNSPLHF
TGTGCCAGCAGCTTACGCTGGGACAGTCATAATTCACCCCTCCACTTT
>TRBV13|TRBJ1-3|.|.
CASSEFGGAGNTIYF
TGTGCCAGCAGCGAGTTTGGGGGCGCTGGAAACACCATATATTTT
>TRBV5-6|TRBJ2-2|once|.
CASSSVWTINTGELFF
TGTGCCAGCAGTTCCGTGTGGACTATCAACACCGGGGAGCTGTTTTTT
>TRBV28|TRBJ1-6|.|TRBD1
CASSAGGSSYNSPLHF
TGTGCCAGCAGTGCAGGGGGGAGCTCCTATAATTCACCCCTCCACTTT
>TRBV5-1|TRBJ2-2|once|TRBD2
CASSLAGGAFTGELFF
TGCGCCAGCAGCTTGGCCGGGGGGGCGTTCACCGGGGAGCTGTTTTTT
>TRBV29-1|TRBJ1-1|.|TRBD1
CSGDSRDEAFF
TGCAGCGGGGACAGCCGGGATGAAGCTTTCTTT
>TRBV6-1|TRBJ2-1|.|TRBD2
CASSTGTSGNNEQFF
TGTGCCAGCAGTACCGGGACTAGCGGAAACAATGAGCAGTTCTTC
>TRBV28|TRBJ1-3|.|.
CASSFAPRYSSGNTIYF
TGTGCCAGCAGTTTTGCCCCTAGATACTCCTCTGGAAACACCATATATTTT
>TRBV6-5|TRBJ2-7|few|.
CASSWDNYEQYF
TGTGCCAGCAGTTGGGACAACTACGAGCAGTACTTC
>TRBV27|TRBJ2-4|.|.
CASSLDPVRENIQYF
TGTGCCAGCAGTTTAGACCCGGTGCGGGAAAACATTCAGTACTTC
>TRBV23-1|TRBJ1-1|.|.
CARLVTNPEAFF
TGCGCCAGATTAGTAACTAACCCTGAAGCTTTCTTT
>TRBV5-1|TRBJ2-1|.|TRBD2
CASSSLAGGRYNEQFF
TGCGCCAGCAGCTCACTAGCGGGAGGAAGGTACAATGAGCAGTTCTTC
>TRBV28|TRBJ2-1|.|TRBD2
CASSSGTSAGEQFF
TGTGCCAGCAGTTCAGGGACTAGCGCGGGTGAGCAGTTCTTC
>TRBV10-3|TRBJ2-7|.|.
CAISESTAYEQYF
TGTGCCATCAGTGAGTCGACAGCCTACGAGCAGTACTTC
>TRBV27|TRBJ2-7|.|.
CASSPGMFHEQYF
TGTGCCAGCAGTCCAGGGATGTTCCACGAGCAGTACTTC
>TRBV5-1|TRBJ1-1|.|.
CASSRLKGVGTEAFF
TGCGCCAGCAGCCGGCTAAAAGGGGTCGGCACTGAAGCTTTCTTT
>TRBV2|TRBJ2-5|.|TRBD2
CAVPGGSFQETQYF
TGTGCCGTACCGGGGGGTTCTTTCCAAGAGACCCAGTACTTC
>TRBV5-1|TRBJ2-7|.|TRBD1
CASSLPGQGGYEQYF
TGCGCCAGCAGCTTGCCGGGACAGGGGGGCTACGAGCAGTACTTC
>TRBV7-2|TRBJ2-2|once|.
CASSLVTGEGELFF
TGTGCCAGCAGCTTAGTAACGGGAGAAGGGGAGCTGTTTTTT
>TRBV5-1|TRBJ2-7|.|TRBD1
CASSLGAGGREQYF
TGCGCCAGCAGCTTGGGCGCAGGGGGTCGCGAGCAGTACTTC
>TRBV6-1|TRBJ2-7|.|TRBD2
CASSERERDYEQYF
TGTGCCAGCAGTGAAAGGGAGCGGGACTACGAGCAGTACTTC
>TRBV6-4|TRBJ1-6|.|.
CASSELLNSPLHF
TGTGCCAGCAGTGAGCTCCTAAATTCACCCCTCCACTTT
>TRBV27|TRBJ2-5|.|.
CASSLQGNQETQYF
TGTGCCAGCAGTTTACAGGGAAACCAAGAGACCCAGTACTTC
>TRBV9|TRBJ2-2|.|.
CASSVSNAGSGELFF
TGTGCCAGCAGCGTGAGTAACGCGGGATCGGGGGAGCTGTTTTTT
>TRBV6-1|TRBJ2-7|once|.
CASSLTYEQYF
TGTGCCAGCAGTCTAACCTACGAGCAGTACTTC